These T cell receptor beta chains were read from a single sample in a study of PD-1 blockade in classical Hodgkin lymphoma. Clones were read by immunoSEQ multiplex PCR, and TCRdb kept only the in-frame ones, dropping some. Here the sample spans some 40,000 clones, roughly four fifths being singletons. The sequencing used peripheral blood mononuclear cells (PBMCs), collected at baseline. These TCRs come from a human donor with classical Hodgkin lymphoma. Both conserved end residues are part of each CDR3. D genes are given only for firm matches. Some rows mark clone size as missing; the rest say once, few, many or name a class of expanded clone.

size: .; J: TRBJ1-1; V: TRBV27; D: .; DNA: TGTGCCAGCAGTTTTTCCCCCCGGGGCACTGAAGCTTTCTTT; CDR3: CASSFSPRGTEAFF
size: .; J: TRBJ2-3; V: TRBV28; D: .; DNA: TGTGCCAGCAGTCCAGCCGGGATTAGCACAGATACGCAGTATTTT; CDR3: CASSPAGISTDTQYF
size: few; J: TRBJ2-2; V: TRBV7-2; D: TRBD1; DNA: TGTGCCAGCAGCTTATTTGGACAGGGGATAACCGGGGAGCTGTTTTTT; CDR3: CASSLFGQGITGELFF
size: .; J: TRBJ2-7; V: TRBV10-3; D: .; DNA: TGTGCCATCAGTGGTGGGGGACTGATCTACGAGCAGTACTTC; CDR3: CAISGGGLIYEQYF
size: few; J: TRBJ2-5; V: TRBV28; D: TRBD1; DNA: TGTGCCAGCAGTTTAGCGCGGACAGGGATTGAGACCCAGTACTTC; CDR3: CASSLARTGIETQYF
size: .; J: TRBJ2-7; V: TRBV5-6; D: TRBD2; DNA: TGTGCCAGCAGCCGGGCTAGTGGGAGGGGCGAGCAGTACTTC; CDR3: CASSRASGRGEQYF
size: .; J: TRBJ1-2; V: TRBV19; D: .; DNA: TGTGCCAGTAGTAGCCGGAGCGGGGTGTCTGGATATGGCTACACCTTC; CDR3: CASSSRSGVSGYGYTF
size: .; J: TRBJ2-3; V: TRBV19; D: .; DNA: TGTGCCAGTAGTCCCGTTGTGTCAGATACGCAGTATTTT; CDR3: CASSPVVSDTQYF
size: once; J: TRBJ2-3; V: TRBV28; D: .; DNA: TGTGCCAGCAGTTTAAACTCGGGTAGGACAGATACGCAGTATTTT; CDR3: CASSLNSGRTDTQYF
size: once; J: TRBJ2-3; V: TRBV19; D: .; DNA: TGTGCCAGTAGTCGGGACTCAGATACGCAGTATTTT; CDR3: CASSRDSDTQYF
size: .; J: TRBJ1-1; V: TRBV10-3; D: TRBD1; DNA: TGTGCCATCACTAAGGACAGGGGTGGAACTGAAGCTTTCTTT; CDR3: CAITKDRGGTEAFF
size: .; J: TRBJ2-7; V: TRBV7-9; D: .; DNA: TGTGCCAGCAGCCCCGGAGGCCGGACCTACGAGCAGTACTTC; CDR3: CASSPGGRTYEQYF
size: .; J: TRBJ2-3; V: TRBV10-2; D: TRBD2; DNA: TGCGCCAGCAGGGTAGCGGGAGAAAGGAGCACAGATACGCAGTATTTT; CDR3: CASRVAGERSTDTQYF
size: .; J: TRBJ1-2; V: TRBV6-6; D: TRBD1; DNA: TGTGCCAGCAGTCCCATCAAGACAGGGACCTACACCTTC; CDR3: CASSPIKTGTYTF
size: .; J: TRBJ2-7; V: TRBV28; D: .; DNA: TGTGCCAGCAGTTTGGGGCAGGGAAACTACGAGCAGTACTTC; CDR3: CASSLGQGNYEQYF
size: many; J: TRBJ1-2; V: TRBV18; D: TRBD1; DNA: TGTGCCAGCTCACCCGGGACAGGGCTCTATGGCTACACCTTC; CDR3: CASSPGTGLYGYTF
size: few; J: TRBJ2-1; V: TRBV2; D: .; DNA: TGTGCCAGCGGGAGAGAATACAATGAGCAGTTCTTC; CDR3: CASGREYNEQFF
size: few; J: TRBJ1-3; V: TRBV18; D: .; DNA: TGTGCCAGCTCACCCCGACAGATGGCTGGAAACACCATATATTTT; CDR3: CASSPRQMAGNTIYF
size: .; J: TRBJ2-2; V: TRBV4-1; D: TRBD2; DNA: TGCGCCAGCAGCCCGTCCAGCGGGAGAACCGGGGAGCTGTTTTTT; CDR3: CASSPSSGRTGELFF
size: .; J: TRBJ2-1; V: TRBV4-1; D: TRBD2; DNA: TGCGCCAGCAGCCAGGTACTAGCGGGAGGAGGCAATGAGCAGTTCTTC; CDR3: CASSQVLAGGGNEQFF
size: .; J: TRBJ2-5; V: TRBV19; D: .; DNA: TGTGCCAGTAGTAGAGATAAACTTCAAGAGACCCAGTACTTC; CDR3: CASSRDKLQETQYF
size: .; J: TRBJ1-2; V: TRBV2; D: .; DNA: TGTGCCAGCAATAGGGGGGCTGACTTCTATGGCTACACCTTC; CDR3: CASNRGADFYGYTF
size: .; J: TRBJ2-5; V: TRBV10-3; D: .; DNA: TGTGCCATCAGTGAAGGGACTTGGGCGGAGACCCAGTACTTC; CDR3: CAISEGTWAETQYF
size: .; J: TRBJ2-5; V: TRBV5-1; D: .; DNA: TGCGCCAGCAGCTTGCACGGCCCCGGCGGGTTAGAGACCCAGTACTTC; CDR3: CASSLHGPGGLETQYF
size: .; J: TRBJ2-7; V: TRBV7-6; D: TRBD1; DNA: TGTGCCAGCAGCTTAGGTACAGGGGGCGAGCAGTACTTC; CDR3: CASSLGTGGEQYF
size: few; J: TRBJ1-2; V: TRBV19; D: .; DNA: TGTGCCAGTAGTATAGAAGGCGGCAACTATGGCTACACCTTC; CDR3: CASSIEGGNYGYTF
size: .; J: TRBJ1-5; V: TRBV6-5; D: .; DNA: TGTGCCAGCAGTGCGGAGGGCGATCAGCCCCAGCATTTT; CDR3: CASSAEGDQPQHF
size: .; J: TRBJ1-5; V: TRBV7-1; D: .; DNA: TGTGCCAGCAGCTCTACGGGTTCGGGCAATCAGCCCCAGCATTTT; CDR3: CASSSTGSGNQPQHF
size: .; J: TRBJ2-1; V: TRBV14; D: TRBD2; DNA: TGTGCCAGCAGCCACGGACTAGCGAATGAGCAGTTCTTC; CDR3: CASSHGLANEQFF
size: .; J: TRBJ2-3; V: TRBV27; D: .; DNA: TGTGCCAGCAGTTTTTTCGGGTTAGTTAGCACAGGTACGCAGTATTTT; CDR3: CASSFFGLVSTGTQYF
size: few; J: TRBJ1-5; V: TRBV28; D: .; DNA: TGTGCCACCTCCAATGGAAAGGTCGGTAGCAATCAGCCCCAGCATTTT; CDR3: CATSNGKVGSNQPQHF
size: few; J: TRBJ2-1; V: TRBV7-9; D: .; DNA: TGTGCCGGAGGAGAGTACAATGAGCAGTTCTTC; CDR3: CAGGEYNEQFF
size: .; J: TRBJ1-1; V: TRBV7-2; D: .; DNA: TGTGCCAGCAGCTTTGGGATGAGGGGCACTGAAGCTTTCTTT; CDR3: CASSFGMRGTEAFF
size: .; J: TRBJ2-7; V: TRBV6-5; D: .; DNA: TGTGCCAGCGGGCAGGGGTTCTACGAGCAGTACTTC; CDR3: CASGQGFYEQYF
size: .; J: TRBJ2-7; V: TRBV10-3; D: .; DNA: TGTGCCATCAGTGAGTATTTTCAGCAGTACTTC; CDR3: CAISEYFQQYF
size: .; J: TRBJ2-7; V: TRBV4-2; D: .; DNA: TGTGCCAGCAGCCATGGCGAGCCATCCTACGAGCAGTACTTC; CDR3: CASSHGEPSYEQYF
size: few; J: TRBJ2-5; V: TRBV9; D: .; DNA: TGTGCCAGCAGCGTAGGAGACAGGGGAGGGCAAGAGACCCAGTACTTC; CDR3: CASSVGDRGGQETQYF
size: .; J: TRBJ1-1; V: TRBV9; D: .; DNA: TGTGCCAGCAGCGTAACTTGGGGGGGTGAAGCTTTCTTT; CDR3: CASSVTWGGEAFF
size: few; J: TRBJ1-2; V: TRBV7-9; D: TRBD1; DNA: TGTGCCAGCAGTTCCTATCAGGGGGCCTATGGCTACACCTTC; CDR3: CASSSYQGAYGYTF